These 20 T cell receptor beta chains came from one sample sequenced in a study of OX40 agonist ivuxolimab in advanced cancers. Generated by immunoSEQ multiplex PCR, the TCRdb table keeps only in-frame clones and is missing some. The top ten hold around 2% of the sample, which has 75,000 to 80,000 clones, around four fifths seen once. The sequencing used CD4+ or CD8+ T cells sorted from blood, collected in a trial of the OX40 agonist ivuxolimab. The origin of the receptors is an adult with an advanced solid tumor such as melanoma, head and neck, liver or kidney cancer.

This chain joins TRBV6-1 and TRBJ2-7, with unresolved D. The V gene's germline CDR1 is MNHNS and CDR2 SASEGT. The CDR3 contains 15 residues. The germline V and J ends were trimmed by 3 bases and 0 bases, with 12 bases remaining between them. DNA for the CDR3: TGTGCCAGCAGTGAGGGCCCGTCACCCTCCTACGAGCAGTACTTC. It encodes CASSEGPSPSYEQYF.

The rearrangement links TRBV19 to TRBJ1-5; D gene ambiguous. The V gene lost 4 bases and the J gene lost 4 bases, with 17 bases spanning the gap. Germline V gene sequence: CDR1 LNHDA, CDR2 SQIVND (reference sequence). The CDR3 contains 16 residues. Here the CDR3 DNA reads TGTGCCAGTAGTACCCCTCAAGGACGGATAAATCAGCCCCAGCATTTT. It translates to CASSTPQGRINQPQHF.

This chain joins TRBV5-1 and TRBJ2-1; 12 nucleotides match TRBD1. Germline CDR1 reads SGHRS; CDR2 reads YFSETQ. V was clipped by 6 bases and J by 6 bases; unmatched bases: 4. This CDR3 has 14 residues. Written as DNA, the CDR3 is TGCGCCAGCACAGGGACAGGGGGCACCAATGAGCAGTTCTTC. Encoded protein: CASTGTGGTNEQFF.

The chain has TRBV7-2 and TRBJ2-3, with TRBD1 as a possible D gene (6 bases). The CDR3 is 14 residues long. V lost 3 bases, J lost 10 bases, and 17 bases lay in between. Germline lookup yields CDR1 SGHTA and CDR2 FQGNSA. The CDR3, as DNA: TGTGCCAGCAGCTTGGGGGCCCTCCAGAGCCCGCAGTATTTT. Amino acids: CASSLGALQSPQYF.

The CDR3 bases are TGTGCCAGCAGCTCCGCGGCGAACAGGATAGCGGGGCAATACGAGCAGTACTTC. Translating it yields CASSSAANRIAGQYEQYF. The chain carries TRBV5-4 and TRBJ2-7; 8 bases agree with TRBD2. Trimming took 3 bases from V and 4 from J; bases not matched to a gene: 18. The germline V gene has CDR1 SGHNT and CDR2 YYREEE (reference sequence). The CDR3 length is 18 residues. The entire variable domain, with the rest obtained from reference TRBV5-4 and TRBJ2-7, is as follows: ETGVTQSPTHLIKTRGQQVTLRCSSQSGHNTVSWYQQALGQGPQFIFQYYREEENGRGNFPPRFSGLQFPNYSSELNVNALELDDSALYLCASSSAANRIAGQYEQYFGPGTRLTVT.

The chain recombines TRBV4-2 with TRBJ2-7; 8 positions agree with TRBD1. This CDR3 region has 17 residues. V lost 3 bases to trimming and J lost 4 bases; unmatched junction nucleotides: 14. The germline V gene has CDR1 LGHNA and CDR2 YNFKEQ. The CDR3: CASSHHPLSRDRYEQYF. In DNA, the CDR3 is TGTGCCAGCAGCCATCACCCCCTGTCCCGGGACAGGTACGAGCAGTACTTC.

This chain connects TRBV6-5 to TRBJ1-3; no reliable D call. V was shortened by 5 bases and J by 0 bases, with 11 bases between the two germline ends. CDR3 length: 15 amino acids. From germline, CDR1 is MNHEY and CDR2 SVGAGI. The CDR3 protein is CASSRRRDSGNTIYF. CDR3 sequence (DNA): TGTGCCAGCAGTCGGCGAAGGGACTCTGGAAACACCATATATTTT.

This chain uses TRBV7-6 with TRBJ2-3, with 9 bases that match TRBD2. Germline-derived CDR1 and CDR2 are SGHVS and FNYEAQ. This CDR3 spans 15 amino acids. V shed 1 base, J shed 4 bases, and the junction held 3 bases outside the gene matches. CDR3 nucleotide sequence: TGTGCCAGCAGCTTAGAGGGACTAGCCCCAGATACGCAGTATTTT. Translating it yields CASSLEGLAPDTQYF. Looking up the rest from reference TRBV7-6 and TRBJ2-3 gives the full variable domain: GAGVSQSPRYKVTKRGQDVALRCDPISGHVSLYWYRQALGQGPEFLTYFNYEAQQDKSGLPNDRFSAERPEGSISTLTIQRTEQRDSAMYRCASSLEGLAPDTQYFGPGTRLTVL.

This rearrangement joins TRBV14 to TRBJ2-3, with D possibly being TRBD2 (6 bases). This CDR3 has 15 residues. The V end lost 2 bases, the J end lost 0 bases, and 9 bases lay between the germline ends. Germline assignment: CDR1 SGHDN and CDR2 FVKESK. In DNA, the CDR3 is TGTGCCAGCAGCCAACGCGGGGTTAGCACAGATACGCAGTATTTT. Encoded protein: CASSQRGVSTDTQYF.

The chain recombines TRBV10-3 with TRBJ2-7; 7 bases line up with TRBD2. V trimming: 2 bases; J trimming: 0 bases; junction bases outside the gene matches: 10. The V gene's germline CDR1 is ENHRY and CDR2 SYGVKD. The CDR3 is 17 residues long. This chain's CDR3 is CAISEPKSGALSYEQYF. DNA of the CDR3: TGTGCCATCAGTGAGCCGAAAAGCGGGGCCCTCTCCTACGAGCAGTACTTC.

The chain combines TRBV11-2 with TRBJ1-3; D not resolved. Germline values: CDR1 SGHAT, CDR2 FQNNGV. V lost 7 bases and J 0 bases, leaving 10 bases between the germline ends. CDR3 size: 14 residues. The CDR3 loop is CASMLADSGNTIYF. CDR3 in DNA: TGTGCCAGCATGCTGGCCGACTCTGGAAACACCATATATTTT.

This chain uses TRBV27 with TRBJ2-7; D may be TRBD1 (6 bases). The CDR3 covers 17 residues. Germline lookup yields CDR1 MNHEY and CDR2 SMNVEV (reference sequence). Trimming pared 3 bases from V and 3 bases from J, leaving 21 bases between. CDR3 protein: CASSLSPPGQSIYEQYF. As DNA, the CDR3 is TGTGCCAGCAGTTTGTCTCCCCCCGGACAGAGTATCTACGAGCAGTACTTC.

V gene TRBV19 combines with J gene TRBJ1-5, with 7 bases that match TRBD1. V was clipped by 7 bases and J by 1 base; unmatched bases: 10. From germline, CDR1 is LNHDA and CDR2 SQIVND (reference sequence). This CDR3 contains 16 residues. The CDR3 DNA reads TGTGCCAGTACCTCGTTAGGGGGCGGGAGCAATCAGCCCCAGCATTTT. It yields the protein CASTSLGGGSNQPQHF. Using reference TRBV19 and TRBJ1-5 for the parts outside the CDR3, the full variable domain is DGGITQSPKYLFRKEGQNVTLSCEQNLNHDAMYWYRQDPGQGLRLIYYSQIVNDFQKGDIAEGYSVSREKKESFPLTVTSAQKNPTAFYLCASTSLGGGSNQPQHFGDGTRLSIL.

The rearrangement uses TRBV19 and TRBJ1-4; a weak D match, TRBD1 (6 bases). V gave up 4 bases and J gave up 8 bases, with 14 bases separating them. The CDR3 consists of 14 residues. Germline CDR1 reads LNHDA; CDR2 reads SQIVND (reference sequence). CDR3 nucleotide sequence: TGTGCCAGTAGTAGGGGGGGCGAGGGAGAAAAACTGTTTTTT. Protein product: CASSRGGEGEKLFF.

V is TRBV30 and J is TRBJ2-5; 11 bases map to TRBD2. Germline trimming cut 0 bases from V and 2 bases from J; bases unmatched to any gene: 5. CDR3 length: 16 residues. The germline gives CDR1 GTSNPN, CDR2 SVGIG (reference sequence). The CDR3 region has the DNA TGTGCCTGGAGTGTTGTAACTAGCGGGAGACAAGAGACCCAGTACTTC. Protein: CAWSVVTSGRQETQYF.

The genes are TRBV6-5 and TRBJ2-3; D is uncertain. V shed 7 bases and J shed 1 base, with 12 bases lying between them. Germline CDR1 reads MNHEY; CDR2 reads SVGAGI. The CDR3 spans 14 residues. The CDR3 region is CASTASARTDTQYF. The CDR3 DNA sequence: TGTGCCAGCACCGCCTCGGCTCGCACAGATACGCAGTATTTT.

The rearrangement joins TRBV6-5 to TRBJ2-7, with D possibly being TRBD2 (6 bases). Germline CDR1 MNHEY, CDR2 SVGAGI. The CDR3 loop spans 15 amino acids. The ends were cut back, 11 bases at V and 2 bases at J, with 22 bases in the middle. The CDR3 DNA follows: TGTGCCTCAGCAGTGGCATTAGCGGTGACCTACGAGCAGTACTTC. This encodes CASAVALAVTYEQYF.

CDR3 in amino acids: CACPAGTQENNEQFF. The CDR3 nucleotides read TGTGCCTGCCCCGCCGGGACCCAGGAGAACAATGAGCAGTTCTTC. The rearrangement joins TRBV30 to TRBJ2-1; D tentatively reads TRBD1 or TRBD2 (5 bases each). The CDR3 is 15 residues long. The V and J ends lost 6 bases and 5 bases respectively, with 20 bases between them. Germline loops: CDR1 GTSNPN, CDR2 SVGIG (reference sequence).

This clone was counted once. The CDR3 DNA reads TGTGCCAGCAGTCGCAAAAGTGGGACAGCTTCATACTCCTACGAGCAGTACTTC. It is translated as CASSRKSGTASYSYEQYF. This chain connects TRBV27 to TRBJ2-7; 7 nucleotides line up with TRBD1. Germline V gene data show CDR1 as MNHEY and CDR2 as SMNVEV (reference sequence). V gave up 5 bases and J gave up 0 bases; unmatched junction bases: 16. The CDR3 covers 18 residues.

This chain joins TRBV7-9 and TRBJ2-5; D possibly corresponds to TRBD2 (5 bases). Trimming removed 5 bases at V and 1 base at J, with 11 bases between. The V gene's germline CDR1 is SEHNR and CDR2 FQNEAQ (reference sequence). CDR3 length: 14 residues. In nucleotides, the CDR3 is TGTGCCAGCAGCGTATTAAGCGGCCAAGAGACCCAGTACTTC. This translates into CASSVLSGQETQYF.